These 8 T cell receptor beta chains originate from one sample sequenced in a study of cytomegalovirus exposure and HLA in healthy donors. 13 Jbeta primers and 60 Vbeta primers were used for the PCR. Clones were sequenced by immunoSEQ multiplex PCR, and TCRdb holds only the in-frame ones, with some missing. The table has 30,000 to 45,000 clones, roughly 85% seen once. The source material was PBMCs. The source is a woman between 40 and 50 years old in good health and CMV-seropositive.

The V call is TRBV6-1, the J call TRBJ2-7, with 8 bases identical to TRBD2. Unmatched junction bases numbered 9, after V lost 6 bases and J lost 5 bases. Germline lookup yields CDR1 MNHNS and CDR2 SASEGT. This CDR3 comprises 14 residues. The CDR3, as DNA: TGTGCCAGCAGCCCCCCGCGGGGGGTCAACGAGCAGTACTTC. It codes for CASSPPRGVNEQYF.

CDR3 residues: CASSSRQGFSQETQYF. The CDR3 DNA is TGCGCCAGCAGCTCCCGACAGGGGTTTTCTCAAGAGACCCAGTACTTC. The V and J genes are TRBV5-1 and TRBJ2-5; 8 bases line up with TRBD1. The CDR3 covers 16 residues. From germline, CDR1 is SGHRS and CDR2 YFSETQ. V was clipped by 3 bases and J by 2 bases; unmatched bases: 9.

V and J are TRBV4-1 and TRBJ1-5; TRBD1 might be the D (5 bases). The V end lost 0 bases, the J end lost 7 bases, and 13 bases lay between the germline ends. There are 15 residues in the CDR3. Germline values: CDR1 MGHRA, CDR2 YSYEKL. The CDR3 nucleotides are TGCGCCAGCAGCCAAGATGGGGCAGGGCGACAGCCCCAGCATTTT. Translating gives CASSQDGAGRQPQHF.

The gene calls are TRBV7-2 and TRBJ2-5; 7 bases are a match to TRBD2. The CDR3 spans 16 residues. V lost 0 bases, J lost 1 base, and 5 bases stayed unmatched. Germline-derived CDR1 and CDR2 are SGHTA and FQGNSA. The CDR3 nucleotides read TGTGCCAGCAGCTTAGCGCGAACGGGGGGCCAAGAGACCCAGTACTTC. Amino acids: CASSLARTGGQETQYF.

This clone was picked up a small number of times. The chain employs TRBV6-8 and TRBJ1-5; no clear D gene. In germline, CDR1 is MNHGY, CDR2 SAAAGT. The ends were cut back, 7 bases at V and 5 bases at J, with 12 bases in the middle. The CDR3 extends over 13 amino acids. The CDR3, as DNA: TGTGCCAGCACACAGTCCCCTCATCAGCCCCAGCATTTT. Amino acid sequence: CASTQSPHQPQHF.

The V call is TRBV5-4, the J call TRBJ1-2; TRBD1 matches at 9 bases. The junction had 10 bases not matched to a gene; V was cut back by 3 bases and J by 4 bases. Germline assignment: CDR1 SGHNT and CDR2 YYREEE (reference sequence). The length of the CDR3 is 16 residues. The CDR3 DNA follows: TGTGCCAGCAGCTCGGCCTCACACAGGGGGCTCTATGGCTACACCTTC. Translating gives CASSSASHRGLYGYTF.

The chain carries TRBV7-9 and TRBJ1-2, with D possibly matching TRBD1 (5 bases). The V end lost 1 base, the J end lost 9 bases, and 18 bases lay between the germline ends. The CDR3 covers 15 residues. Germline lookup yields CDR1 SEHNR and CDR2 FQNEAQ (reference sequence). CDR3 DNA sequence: TGTGCCAGCAGCTTAGGACAAGGGGAAACGGGTCGCTACACCTTC. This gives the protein CASSLGQGETGRYTF.

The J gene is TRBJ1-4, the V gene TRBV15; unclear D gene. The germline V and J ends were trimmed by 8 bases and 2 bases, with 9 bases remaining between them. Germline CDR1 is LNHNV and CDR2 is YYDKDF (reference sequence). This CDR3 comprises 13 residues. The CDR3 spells CATADYTNEKLFF. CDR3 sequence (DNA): TGTGCCACCGCAGACTACACTAATGAAAAACTGTTTTTT.